This T cell receptor beta chain was recorded in a study of PD-1 blockade in classical Hodgkin lymphoma. Study conclusions and caveats: Factors driving the repertoire differences, possibly disease activity or prior therapy, remain undefined. TCR diversity rose significantly by C4D1 in CD4+ but not CD8+ cells. A reduction in baseline TCR diversity was reportedly seen in newly diagnosed patients relative to healthy donors.

With 5 bases clipped from V and 7 bases from J, the junction kept 11 bases outside the gene matches. This CDR3 is 16 amino acids long. Germline V gene lookup returns CDR1 MNHEY and CDR2 SMNVEV (reference sequence). Time point defined: cycle 4 day 1 (C4D1), after more than five weeks of nivolumab. Exposure to brentuximab vedotin varied, and each patient had relapsed following autologous stem cell transplantation. Best response was recorded as complete response, partial response or progressive disease. Here immunoSEQ multiplex PCR was the method, and the copy in TCRdb shows in-frame clones only, minus some. The data show 90,000 to 140,000 clones, around nine tenths seen once. This clone was counted once. Its antigen is undetermined.

This receptor was taken from a human donor with classical Hodgkin lymphoma. The rearrangement links TRBV27 to TRBJ1-1; 12 bases fit TRBD1. The material was peripheral blood mononuclear cells (PBMCs), obtained before the fourth cycle of nivolumab. CDR3 sequence: CASSAGTGGPYGEAFF. The CDR3 coding sequence is TGTGCCAGCAGTGCCGGGACAGGGGGCCCGTATGGTGAAGCTTTCTTT.